A selection of T cell receptor beta chains follows, all from one sample in a study of radiation and T cells in renal cell carcinoma. Method: immunoSEQ multiplex PCR; TCRdb's copy keeps in-frame clones and lacks some. The sample consists of some 120,000 clones, 70% to 90% of them appearing once. Sample: blood, taken from a patient whose treatment included radiotherapy and nephrectomy. All receptors come from a woman aged 55-69 years with renal cell carcinoma. CDR3s include the opening cysteine and the closing phenylalanine or tryptophan. A D gene is named only where the DNA matches it firmly. Size is omitted from some rows. Given values are once, few, many or a class for expanded clones.

d_call	v_call	clone_size	j_call	cdr3_nt	cdr3_aa
-	TRBV28	-	TRBJ1-4	TGTGCCAGTGGGCAGGGTAATGAAAAACTGTTTTTT	CASGQGNEKLFF
TRBD1	TRBV5-8	-	TRBJ2-3	TGTGCCAGCAGCCGGGGACAGGGGGAAACAGATACGCAGTATTTT	CASSRGQGETDTQYF
TRBD2	TRBV5-6	-	TRBJ2-1	TGTGCCAGCAGCCCGGATTCTCTTCTAGCGGGTGCTCGGGATGAGCAGTTCTTC	CASSPDSLLAGARDEQFF
-	TRBV11-3	few	TRBJ2-7	TGTGCCAGCAGCCTTACCCCGACAGCCTACGAGCAGTACTTC	CASSLTPTAYEQYF
TRBD2	TRBV5-4	-	TRBJ2-5	TGTGCCAGCAGCTCCGGGGGGGTGCTCCCAGAAGAGACCCAGTACTTC	CASSSGGVLPEETQYF
TRBD1	TRBV5-1	-	TRBJ1-1	TGCGCCAGCAGCTTAAATCAGGGGGATACTGAAGCTTTCTTT	CASSLNQGDTEAFF
TRBD2	TRBV5-1	-	TRBJ2-7	TGCGCCAGCAGCTCCCAAGTCACTAGCGGGGACCCAGGGCAGTACTTC	CASSSQVTSGDPGQYF
TRBD1	TRBV5-1	-	TRBJ2-7	TGCGCCAGCAGCTTGGGGACAGGCGTTGCCTACGAGCAGTACTTC	CASSLGTGVAYEQYF
-	TRBV28	-	TRBJ2-3	TGTGCCAGCAGTTTAATGACAGGTGGCACAGATACGCAGTATTTT	CASSLMTGGTDTQYF
-	TRBV30	-	TRBJ2-7	TGTGCCTGGAGTGTACGTCCCGGTTATAGCGACGAGCAGTACTTC	CAWSVRPGYSDEQYF
-	TRBV19	-	TRBJ2-2	TGTGCCAGTAGAATTGGGCAGATGACCCGGGAGCTGTTTTTT	CASRIGQMTRELFF
-	TRBV28	-	TRBJ1-1	TGTGCCAGCAGTTCCCCGGCCCTGAACACTGAAGCTTTCTTT	CASSSPALNTEAFF
-	TRBV4-1	-	TRBJ1-1	TGCGCCAGCAGCCAAGCCCTGAGGGGGGCGAGGACTGAAGCTTTCTTT	CASSQALRGARTEAFF
-	TRBV29-1	-	TRBJ1-1	TGCAGCGTTGATTGGGTAGCAGGACGGACCAACACTGAAGCTTTCTTT	CSVDWVAGRTNTEAFF
TRBD2	TRBV2	-	TRBJ2-7	TGTGCCAGCAGTGAAGCATTGGGACTAGCGGGAGAATTGAGGTCCTACGAGCAGTACTTC	CASSEALGLAGELRSYEQYF
-	TRBV7-9	-	TRBJ2-7	TGTGCCAGCAGCTTGGTACCCGAAGGGCCCTTTTCCTTC	CASSLVPEGPFSF
-	TRBV6-6	-	TRBJ1-2	TGTGCCAGCAGTTACTCGGCAGGGCCATACGGCTACACCTTC	CASSYSAGPYGYTF
TRBD2	TRBV5-6	-	TRBJ2-7	TGTGCCAGCAGCTTGGTTACTAGCGTTGGGATGGGCGAGCAGTACTTC	CASSLVTSVGMGEQYF
-	TRBV11-2	once	TRBJ1-6	TGTGCCAGCAGCTTTGGGGTCTTACACTCCACTTATAATTCACCCCTCCACTTT	CASSFGVLHSTYNSPLHF